This TCR beta chain was identified during a study of T-cell memory formation after mild COVID-19. MiXCR, applied by TCRdb to the 5' RACE reads, yields one record per CDR3 protein. Of around 100,000 distinct CDR3 sequences listed, 22% are singletons. Germline loops: CDR1 MGHDK, CDR2 SYGVNS. V shed 1 base and J shed 2 bases, with 16 bases lying between them. The CDR3 has 17 residues. This clonotype has more than one count but fewer than ten. The sequence came from a man between 18 and 35 years old who had mild COVID-19 (a few samples of this study predate the infection). Cell type and time point are not known. V usage is TRBV25-1 and J usage is TRBJ2-3; D may be TRBD2 (7 bases). Sequences were obtained from PBMCs or a T cell subset sorted from them (not recorded which). The CDR3 loop reads CASSEFPRGGHTDTQYF. Written as DNA, the CDR3 is TGTGCCAGCAGTGAATTCCCTCGCGGGGGCCACACAGATACGCAGTATTTT.